The present entry profiles one T cell receptor beta chain with its context. Its antigen is unknown. The CDR3 loop spans 13 amino acids. Germline V gene data show CDR1 as LGHNA and CDR2 as YNFKEQ. With 1 base removed from V and 9 bases from J, the gap between germline ends came to 10 bases. Repertoires were generated with immunoSEQ multiplex PCR, while TCRdb's copy carries only in-frame clones and drops some. The table records tens of thousands of clones, 79% of them present only once. The data belong to a study of OX40 agonist ivuxolimab in advanced cancers. Regarding the study as a whole: In the 0.1 to 3.0 mg/kg range, CD4+ and CD8+ blood T cells had expanded clonally by week 6.

Cycle 7 day 1, cycle 4 day 1, and baseline were the timepoints at which blood was sampled. The chain is built from TRBV4-2 and TRBJ2-4, with a weak D call TRBD2 (5 bases). The starting material was CD4+ or CD8+ T cells sorted from blood, obtained in a trial of the OX40 agonist ivuxolimab. The clonotype was recovered from an adult with an advanced solid tumor such as melanoma, head and neck, liver or kidney cancer. The DNA for the CDR3 is TGTGCCAGCAGCCAAGGAGGGCCTTTCATTCAGTACTTC. It codes for CASSQGGPFIQYF.